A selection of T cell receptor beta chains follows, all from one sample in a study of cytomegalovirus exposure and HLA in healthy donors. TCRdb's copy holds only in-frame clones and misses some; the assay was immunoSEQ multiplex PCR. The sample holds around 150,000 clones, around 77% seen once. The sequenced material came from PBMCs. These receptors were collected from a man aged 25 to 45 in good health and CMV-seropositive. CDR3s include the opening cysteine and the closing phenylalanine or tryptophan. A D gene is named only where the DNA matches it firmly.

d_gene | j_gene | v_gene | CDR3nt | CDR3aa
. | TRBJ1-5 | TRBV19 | TGTGCCAGTAGTATAGCCTCCTATAGCAATCAGCCCCAGCATTTT | CASSIASYSNQPQHF
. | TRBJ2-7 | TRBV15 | TGTGCCACCAGCAGAGATGTTAGCGGATACGAGCAGTACTTC | CATSRDVSGYEQYF
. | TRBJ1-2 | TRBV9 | TGTGCCAGCAGCGTCGACACAATCTCTCGGCGCTACACCTTC | CASSVDTISRRYTF
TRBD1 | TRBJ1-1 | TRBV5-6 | TGTGCCAGCAGCAGCCGGGGACAGGGGACGATTGAAGCTTTCTTT | CASSSRGQGTIEAFF
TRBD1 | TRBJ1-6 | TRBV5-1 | TGCGCCAGCAGCCCCCCGGGACAGGGGATTTCCGACAGGATTCTCCACTTT | CASSPPGQGISDRILHF
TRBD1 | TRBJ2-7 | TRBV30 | TGTGCCTTAACTACAGGGGTGTGGCAGTACTTC | CALTTGVWQYF
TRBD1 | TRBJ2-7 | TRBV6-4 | TGTGCCAGCAGTGACTCGAGTCTAGGACAGGGTACCTGTAGCTCCTACGAGCAGTACTTC | CASSDSSLGQGTCSSYEQYF
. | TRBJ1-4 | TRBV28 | TGTGCCAGCAGTCTACAGGGCTCAGGTGGTTCGGAAAAACTGTTTTTT | CASSLQGSGGSEKLFF
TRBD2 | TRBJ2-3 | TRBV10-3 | TGTGCCATCAGTGACTTGACTAGCGATTCCACAGATACGCAGTATTTT | CAISDLTSDSTDTQYF
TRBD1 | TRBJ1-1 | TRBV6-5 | TGTGCCAGCAGCCCTAACAGGGGACGGACTGAAGCTTTCTTT | CASSPNRGRTEAFF
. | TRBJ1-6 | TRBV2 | TGTGCCAGCAGTGAACAGGGGATTTTAAATTCACCCCTCCACTTT | CASSEQGILNSPLHF
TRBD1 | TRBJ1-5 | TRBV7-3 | TGTGCCAGCAGCTCCCCCATCCGGGACAGGGGACACCATAGCAATCAGCCCCAGCATTTT | CASSSPIRDRGHHSNQPQHF
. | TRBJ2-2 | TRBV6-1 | TGTGCCAGCAGTGAATTCGGACAGAACACCGGGGAGCTGTTTTTT | CASSEFGQNTGELFF
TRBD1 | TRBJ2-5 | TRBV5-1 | TGCGCCAGCAGCCAGGGACAGCAAGAGACCCAGTACTTC | CASSQGQQETQYF
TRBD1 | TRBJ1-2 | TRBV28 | TGTGCCAGCAGACAGGGGGCCCCTAACTATGGCTACACCTTC | CASRQGAPNYGYTF